The rows below give T cell receptor beta chains drawn from one sample of a study of cytomegalovirus exposure and HLA in healthy donors. Using immunoSEQ multiplex PCR, the repertoire was profiled, and TCRdb retains in-frame clones only, with some absent. This table has more than 100,000 clones, around 66% appearing once. Material for sequencing was PBMCs. These receptors came from a woman in her forties in good health and CMV-seropositive. Both conserved end residues are part of each CDR3. The order of the fields is V gene, J gene, CDR3 protein.

>TRBV5-1|TRBJ2-2
CASRGQVDSGELFF
>TRBV7-3|TRBJ2-3
CASSPRQSTDTQYF
>TRBV19|TRBJ1-2
CASSSKSNYGYTF
>TRBV6-1|TRBJ1-4
CASSEGGGHEKLFF
>TRBV28|TRBJ1-5
CASSLGRQNSNQPQHF
>TRBV2|TRBJ1-5
CASSEMGLNQPQHF
>TRBV6-5|TRBJ1-4
CASRDSSDGEKLFF
>TRBV5-1|TRBJ2-2
CASSDRTGGTGELFF
>TRBV5-1|TRBJ2-3
CASSPVGDTDTQYF
>TRBV2|TRBJ2-7
CASNGQGPSYEQYF
>TRBV5-1|TRBJ2-2
CASSPPSNTGELFF
>TRBV10-1|TRBJ2-1
CASSEPGTSGSPQFF
>TRBV5-1|TRBJ1-2
CASSLGTSDNYGYTF
>TRBV19|TRBJ1-4
CASSIEEGVGANEKLFF
>TRBV7-8|TRBJ2-7
CASSSRDRAYEQYF
>TRBV7-3|TRBJ1-1
CASSLVSAAGGTEAFF
>TRBV6-5|TRBJ2-4
CASRKGAPRGIQYF
>TRBV9|NA
CASSGQGSGELFF
>TRBV5-1|TRBJ2-5
CASSHRPGTSQETQYF
>TRBV7-3|TRBJ2-6
CASRGGANVLTF
>TRBV4-1|TRBJ1-3
CASSYPGTTGNTIYF
>TRBV6-1|TRBJ1-5
CASSVWSDQPQHF
>TRBV6-5|TRBJ1-2
CASSRRARQGDGYTF
>TRBV18|TRBJ2-7
CASSPQSGDYEQYF
>TRBV19|TRBJ2-7
CASSRAAGGTSYEQYF
>TRBV2|TRBJ2-6
CASSFLNVLTF
>TRBV28|TRBJ2-7
CASSLFGTGAFSYEQYF
>TRBV11-3|TRBJ2-1
CASSLGQGAYNEQFF
>TRBV5-1|TRBJ2-7
CASSLLGGAFYEQYF
>TRBV15|TRBJ2-3
CATSKMTLAGRDTDTQYF
>TRBV9|TRBJ2-2
CASSVGGGQGRTGELFF